The rows below give T cell receptor beta chains drawn from one sample of a study of blood T cell repertoires in COVID-19. Sequenced by immunoSEQ multiplex PCR; TCRdb stores in-frame clones only, minus some. This table has about 69,000 clones, under 85% appearing once. Source material: peripheral blood. These receptors came from a man aged 60 to 69 with acute or convalescent COVID-19. The CDR3 runs from the conserved cysteine through the conserved F or W. The D gene is left open where the match is weak. Clone size is given for some rows only: seen once, a few or many times, or a class if the clone is expanded.

clone size,D gene,V gene,J gene,CDR3 DNA,CDR3 protein
NA,NA,TRBV6-1,TRBJ1-1,TGTGCCAGCAGTGAAGGGGGCGCCCGCACTGAAGCTTTCTTT,CASSEGGARTEAFF
NA,TRBD1,TRBV7-2,TRBJ1-2,TGTGCCAGCAGCACTGACAGGGACTATGGCTACACCTTC,CASSTDRDYGYTF
NA,TRBD2,TRBV6-4,TRBJ2-3,TGTGCCAGCAGCCGAGCGGGGGGGATCACAGATACGCAGTATTTT,CASSRAGGITDTQYF
NA,TRBD2,TRBV4-3,TRBJ2-4,TGCGCCAGCAGCCAAGACGGTAGCGGGGGGGCCCTTACCAAAAACATTCAGTACTTC,CASSQDGSGGALTKNIQYF
NA,NA,TRBV5-4,TRBJ1-1,TGTGCCAGCAGCTTAGCATTTTCGTTCTCCACTGAAGCTTTCTTT,CASSLAFSFSTEAFF
NA,NA,TRBV3-1/TRBV3-2,TRBJ2-4,TGTGCCAGCAGCATCAATCAGGGGGCGGGGGACATTCAGTACTTC,CASSINQGAGDIQYF
NA,NA,TRBV15,TRBJ2-2,TGTGCCACCAGTCCCCGGTCGGGGACCGGGGAGCTGTTTTTT,CATSPRSGTGELFF
NA,TRBD1,TRBV2,TRBJ2-7,TGTGCCAGCAGTGGGGCCGGGACAGACCTCTACGAGCAGTACTTC,CASSGAGTDLYEQYF
NA,TRBD1,TRBV5-1,TRBJ1-1,TGCGCCAGCAGCTTCGACAGGGCGAACACTGAAGCTTTCTTT,CASSFDRANTEAFF
NA,NA,TRBV7-2,TRBJ2-7,TGTGCCAGCAGCTTAGCGTTCCTGAGCTACGAGCAGTACTTC,CASSLAFLSYEQYF
NA,TRBD1,TRBV6-5,TRBJ2-7,TGTGCCAGCAGTTACCGGGACAGGGCTTACGAGCAGTACTTC,CASSYRDRAYEQYF
NA,TRBD1,TRBV11-3,TRBJ2-2,TGTGCCAGCAGCTTAAGTTATTGGGACAGGGTCTCGAGCGGGGAGCTGTTTTTT,CASSLSYWDRVSSGELFF
many,TRBD1,TRBV11-2,TRBJ2-2,TGTGCCAGCAGAAAGGGACAGGGGGCGACCGGGGAGCTGTTTTTT,CASRKGQGATGELFF
NA,NA,TRBV6-6,TRBJ2-4,TGTGCCAGCAGTTACTCGGAAGGACTAGCCAAAAACATTCAGTACTTC,CASSYSEGLAKNIQYF
NA,NA,TRBV4-3,TRBJ1-2,TGCGCCAGCAGCCCCGGACAACTACTGAACTATGGCTACACCTTC,CASSPGQLLNYGYTF
NA,TRBD1,TRBV24-1,TRBJ1-4,TGTGCCACCAGCCCATCGGGACAGGGTGGTGAAAAACTGTTTTTT,CATSPSGQGGEKLFF
NA,TRBD1,TRBV3-1/TRBV3-2,TRBJ1-2,TGTGCCAGCAGCCAGGCCCCCCGTCAGGGGGTATACTATGGCTACACCTTC,CASSQAPRQGVYYGYTF
NA,NA,TRBV4-1,TRBJ2-3,TGCGCCAGCAGCCCAAAAAAGCGAGACTTCTACGCTAGCACAGATACGCAGTATTTT,CASSPKKRDFYASTDTQYF
NA,TRBD1,TRBV6-2/TRBV6-3,TRBJ1-5,TGTGCCAGCAGCCGGGACAGGGGGTATAGCAATCAGCCCCAGCATTTT,CASSRDRGYSNQPQHF
NA,NA,TRBV5-1,TRBJ2-7,TGCGCCAGCAGCCTAGAGGGGAGGGAGCAGTACTTC,CASSLEGREQYF
NA,NA,TRBV11-3,TRBJ1-1,TGTGCCAGCAGCTTTACCAGGAACACTGAAGCTTTCTTT,CASSFTRNTEAFF
once,NA,TRBV11-2,TRBJ2-5,TGTGCCAGCACCAAAGTCGCAGGGCAAGAGACCCAGTACTTC,CASTKVAGQETQYF
NA,TRBD2,TRBV2,TRBJ2-3,TGTGCCAGCAGCGGAGCGGGGGGGATTACAGATACGCAGTATTTT,CASSGAGGITDTQYF
NA,NA,TRBV6-6,TRBJ1-2,TGTGCCAGCAGTCCACACAGGGGCTACACCTTC,CASSPHRGYTF
NA,TRBD1,TRBV27,TRBJ1-6,TGTGCCAGCTCAATTCACAGGGGCGGTTTTAATTCACCCCTCCACTTT,CASSIHRGGFNSPLHF
once,TRBD1,TRBV5-1,TRBJ1-6,TGCGCCAGCAGCTTGGGACAGGGAAATTCACCCCTCCACTTT,CASSLGQGNSPLHF
NA,NA,TRBV4-3,TRBJ1-2,TGCGCCAGCAGCCCCCAATTGGTGGGGACACCCTATGGCTACACCTTC,CASSPQLVGTPYGYTF
NA,TRBD1,TRBV4-3,TRBJ1-2,TGCGCCAGCAGCCAAGATAACCCAGGGGGACACTATGGCTACACCTTC,CASSQDNPGGHYGYTF
NA,NA,TRBV28,TRBJ2-7,TGTGCCAGCAGTCGTACCTACGAGCAGTACTTC,CASSRTYEQYF
once,NA,TRBV7-2,TRBJ2-1,TGTGCCAGCAGCGCCATGGCGGGTTCTGAGCAGTTCTTC,CASSAMAGSEQFF
NA,NA,TRBV5-1,TRBJ2-1,TGCGCCAGCAGCTTGGTGGCCCAGGCTTACAATGAGCAGTTCTTC,CASSLVAQAYNEQFF
few,NA,TRBV5-1,TRBJ1-1,TGCGCCAGCAGCTTGGTCCCCAGGCTCCCAGAACGCACTGAAGCTTTCTTT,CASSLVPRLPERTEAFF
NA,NA,TRBV11-2,TRBJ2-7,TGTGCCAGCAGCCGACAGACAGGCCCCTACGAGCAGTACTTC,CASSRQTGPYEQYF
NA,TRBD2,TRBV4-1,TRBJ2-1,TGCGCCAGCAGCCAACCCTCACGGGGGGGAGAGCAGTTCTTC,CASSQPSRGGEQFF
NA,TRBD1,TRBV15,TRBJ2-7,TGTGCCACCAGCAGGGCAGGGGGCGAGCAGTACTTC,CATSRAGGEQYF
few,NA,TRBV3-1/TRBV3-2,TRBJ1-2,TGTGCCAGCAGTCCTACTCTTTTTGCGGAGGGCTATGGCTACACCTTC,CASSPTLFAEGYGYTF
once,NA,TRBV4-3,TRBJ2-1,TGCGCCAGCAGCCAAGAACGGTTCACGGGGAATGAGCAGTTCTTC,CASSQERFTGNEQFF
NA,NA,TRBV4-3,TRBJ1-3,TGCGCCAGCAGCCAAGAGCGGGGATTGGTGAACACCATATATTTT,CASSQERGLVNTIYF
medium-sized,NA,TRBV5-1,TRBJ1-2,TGCGCCAGCAGCAAAGCCTCCGGGACACAACTTAACTATGGCTACACCTTC,CASSKASGTQLNYGYTF
NA,NA,TRBV27,TRBJ1-1,TGTGCCAGCAGCCCCTTTAGCGTGAGGACCCGAGGGAACACTGAAGCTTTCTTT,CASSPFSVRTRGNTEAFF
NA,TRBD1,TRBV19,TRBJ1-1,TGTGCCAGTAGTTCCCCAGGGGGCCCTCAGAGCAATGTGGCTTTCTTT,CASSSPGGPQSNVAFF
NA,NA,TRBV5-1,TRBJ1-1,TGCGCCAGCAGCTTGGGTAGTGTGAGCACTGAAGCTTTCTTT,CASSLGSVSTEAFF
once,NA,TRBV7-2,TRBJ1-2,TGTGCCAGCAGCTTAACCGCCTTGAGGGGCTACACCTTC,CASSLTALRGYTF
NA,NA,TRBV5-5,TRBJ1-3,TGTGCCAGCAGCCCCTCAGGATCTGGAAACACCATATATTTT,CASSPSGSGNTIYF
NA,NA,TRBV2,TRBJ2-4,TGTGCCAGCAGTGTCATCTCGGGGGATGTCATTCAGTACTTC,CASSVISGDVIQYF
NA,NA,TRBV19,TRBJ2-3,TGTGCCAGTAGTATAGTATATGACAGATACACAGATACGCAGTATTTT,CASSIVYDRYTDTQYF
NA,NA,TRBV7-9,TRBJ2-6,TGTGCCAGCCAAAGGGACATTTACTCTGGGGCCAACGTCCTGACTTTC,CASQRDIYSGANVLTF
few,TRBD2,TRBV15,TRBJ2-1,TGTGCCACCAGCAGAGATGGGGGAGGGAGTAGTTATGAGCAGTTCTTC,CATSRDGGGSSYEQFF
NA,TRBD1,TRBV29-1,TRBJ1-1,TGCAGCGTTGAAGTTGGGACAGGGTGGGCCACTGAAGCTTTCTTT,CSVEVGTGWATEAFF
NA,NA,TRBV5-1,TRBJ2-1,TGCGCCAGCCGCGTCCGGGGAGATGAGCAGTTCTTC,CASRVRGDEQFF
NA,NA,TRBV13,TRBJ2-2,TGTGCCAGCAGCGCCTGGGGCCGCACCGGGGAGCTGTTTTTT,CASSAWGRTGELFF
NA,NA,TRBV7-6,TRBJ1-1,TGTGCCAGCAGCTTAAGGGCAGGGGCCAACACTGAAGCTTTCTTT,CASSLRAGANTEAFF
NA,NA,TRBV27,TRBJ1-5,TGTGCCGGCGTGCAAGGTGAGGATCAGCCCCAGCATTTT,CAGVQGEDQPQHF
few,NA,TRBV5-1,TRBJ2-2,TGCGCCAGCAGCTTCGCGACACAGAACACCGGGGAGCTGTTTTTT,CASSFATQNTGELFF
NA,TRBD1,TRBV7-7,TRBJ2-2,TGTGCTAGCAGCTTAGCGCCGGACAGGGGATACACCGGGGAGCTGTTTTTT,CASSLAPDRGYTGELFF
NA,TRBD2,TRBV19,TRBJ2-5,TGTGCCAGTCATCCCGGGAGGGGAAGCGGGGGGACACAAGAGACCCAGTACTTC,CASHPGRGSGGTQETQYF
once,TRBD1,TRBV7-9,TRBJ2-2,TGTGCCAGCAGCCCGAGGACAGGGTTGAACACCGGGGAGCTGTTTTTT,CASSPRTGLNTGELFF
few,NA,TRBV9,TRBJ1-2,TGTGCCAGCAGCGTATCGGGGGTGTCTGGCTACACCTTC,CASSVSGVSGYTF